This entry lists 3 T cell receptor beta chains sequenced from one sample in a study of T cells in Graves' hyperthyroidism and ophthalmopathy. RNA transcripts yielded amplified TCR beta CDR3 regions. The primer set for the first-round RT-PCR of the TCR CDR3 was HTBI. One entry per CDR3 protein results from TCRdb running MiXCR on the multiplex PCR reads. The data hold fewer than 350,000 distinct CDR3 sequences, with about 20% observed a single time. The sample taken for sequencing was blood. These receptors came from a woman aged 50 to 60 with Graves' hyperthyroidism.

This clonotype was recorded a few times. CDR3 DNA sequence: TGTGCCACCAGCAGAGACGCACCAGGCCTTAATGAAAAACTGTTTTTT. This gives the protein CATSRDAPGLNEKLFF. The chain links TRBV15 to TRBJ1-4; D is uncertain. CDR1 is LNHNV and CDR2 is YYDKDF in the germline V gene (reference sequence). Trimming stripped 0 bases from V and 4 bases from J, with 12 bases between. The CDR3 is 16 amino acids.

This chain connects TRBV24-1 to TRBJ2-5; TRBD2 agrees at 10 bases. CDR1 KGHDR and CDR2 SFDVKD come from the germline V gene. V dropped 5 bases and J dropped 4; count of bases not matched to a gene: 0. There are 13 residues in the CDR3. The CDR3 nucleotides are TGTGCCACCAGTGGACTAGCGGGAGAGACCCAGTACTTC. Its translation: CATSGLAGETQYF.

This rearrangement joins TRBV5-5 to TRBJ2-2; D gene uncertain. Trimming took 0 bases from V and 7 from J, leaving 4 bases between them. Per the germline V gene, CDR1 is SGHKS and CDR2 is YYEKEE (reference sequence). The CDR3 runs 12 residues. CDR3 sequence reads: CASSLVVGELFF. Written as DNA, the CDR3 is TGTGCCAGCAGCTTGGTTGTCGGGGAGCTGTTTTTT. Together with reference TRBV5-5 and TRBJ2-2, the CDR3 gives the full variable domain: DAGVTQSPTHLIKTRGQQVTLRCSPISGHKSVSWYQQVLGQGPQFIFQYYEKEERGRGNFPDRFSARQFPNYSSELNVNALLLGDSALYLCASSLVVGELFFGEGSRLTVL.